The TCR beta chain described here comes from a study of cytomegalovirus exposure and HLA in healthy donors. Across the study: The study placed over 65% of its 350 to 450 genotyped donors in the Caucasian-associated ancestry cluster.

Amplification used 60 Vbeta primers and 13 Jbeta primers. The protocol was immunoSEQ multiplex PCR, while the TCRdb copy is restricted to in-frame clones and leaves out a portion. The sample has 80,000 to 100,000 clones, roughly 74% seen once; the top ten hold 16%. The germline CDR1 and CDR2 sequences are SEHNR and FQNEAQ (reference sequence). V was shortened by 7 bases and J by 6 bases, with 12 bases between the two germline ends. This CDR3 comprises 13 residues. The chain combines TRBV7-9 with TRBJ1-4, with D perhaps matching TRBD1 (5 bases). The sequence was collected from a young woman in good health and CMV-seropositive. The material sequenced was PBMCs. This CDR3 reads CASTPGGDEKLFF. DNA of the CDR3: TGTGCCAGCACCCCGGGGGGGGATGAAAAACTGTTTTTT.